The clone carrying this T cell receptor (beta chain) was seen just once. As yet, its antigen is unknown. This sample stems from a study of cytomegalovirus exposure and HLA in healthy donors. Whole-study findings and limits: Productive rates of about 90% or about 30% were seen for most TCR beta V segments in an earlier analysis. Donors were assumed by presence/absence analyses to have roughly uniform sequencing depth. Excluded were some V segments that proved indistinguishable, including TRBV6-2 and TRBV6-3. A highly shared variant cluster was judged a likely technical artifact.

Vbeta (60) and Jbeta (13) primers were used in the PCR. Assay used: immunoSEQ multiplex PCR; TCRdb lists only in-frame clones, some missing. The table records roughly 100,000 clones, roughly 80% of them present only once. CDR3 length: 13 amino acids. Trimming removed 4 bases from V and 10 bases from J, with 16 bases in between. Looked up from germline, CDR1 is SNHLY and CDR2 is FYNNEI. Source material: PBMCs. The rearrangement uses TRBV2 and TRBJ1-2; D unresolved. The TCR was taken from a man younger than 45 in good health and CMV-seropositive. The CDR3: CASSVETPGFYTF. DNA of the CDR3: TGTGCCAGCAGTGTGGAGACACCGGGGTTCTACACCTTC.